This is a list of T cell receptor beta chains from one sample in a study of blood T cell repertoires in COVID-19. Sequencing used immunoSEQ multiplex PCR; TCRdb keeps in-frame clones, though not all of them. This table holds approximately 360,000 clones, 90% found once. Material: peripheral blood. These TCRs come from a man aged 18-30 years with active or convalescent COVID-19. Each CDR3 is given with its conserved first and last residue. A D gene is named only where the DNA matches it firmly. Expanded clones are given a class, and other clones once, few, many or no size at all.

V	D	J	size	CDR3	DNA
TRBV24-1	NA	TRBJ2-5	once	CATSDPSSRGETQYF	TGTGCCACCAGTGATCCCAGTTCCCGAGGGGAGACCCAGTACTTC
TRBV19	TRBD1	TRBJ1-2	NA	CASSIIGQGIDGYTF	TGTGCCAGTAGTATTATAGGACAGGGGATCGATGGCTACACCTTC
TRBV18	NA	TRBJ2-2	NA	CASSPSGSGYTGELFF	TGTGCCAGCTCACCTTCAGGCTCAGGGTACACCGGGGAGCTGTTTTTT
TRBV5-6	NA	TRBJ1-6	NA	CASSPGNSPLHF	TGTGCCAGCAGCCCAGGGAATTCACCCCTCCACTTT
TRBV19	NA	TRBJ2-7	NA	CASSERGDEQYF	TGTGCCAGTAGTGAAAGGGGCGACGAGCAGTACTTC
TRBV15	NA	TRBJ1-3	NA	CATSRDSGNTIYF	TGTGCCACCAGCAGAGATAGTGGAAACACCATATATTTT
TRBV7-9	TRBD1	TRBJ1-2	NA	CASSYSTGGGYTF	TGTGCCAGCAGCTACTCGACAGGGGGCGGCTACACCTTC
TRBV7-2	NA	TRBJ2-7	NA	CASSSQSPAGSEQYF	TGTGCCAGCAGCTCCCAATCTCCGGCAGGGTCCGAGCAGTACTTC
TRBV24-1	NA	TRBJ2-1	NA	CAKTGEGNEQFF	TGTGCCAAGACAGGGGAGGGCAATGAGCAGTTCTTC
TRBV19	TRBD1	TRBJ2-6	NA	CASSFRQGSTNVLTF	TGTGCCAGTAGTTTCCGACAGGGGAGTACCAACGTCCTGACTTTC
TRBV15	NA	TRBJ1-4	NA	CATSMQGWEKLFF	TGTGCCACCAGCATGCAGGGCTGGGAAAAACTGTTTTTT